Below, 14 T cell receptor beta chains from the same sample are listed, as sequenced in a study of cytomegalovirus exposure and HLA in healthy donors. Some clones are missing from TCRdb's copy, which holds only in-frame ones; the method was immunoSEQ multiplex PCR. The sample comprises hundreds of thousands of clones, around 87% of which are singletons, and about 2.8% rests with the top ten. The sequencing input was PBMCs. All receptors come from a man aged 18-30 years in good health and CMV-seronegative.

The V gene is TRBV11-2, the J gene TRBJ2-7; 7 positions agree with TRBD2. The germline CDR1 and CDR2 sequences are SGHAT and FQNNGV. V dropped 1 base and J dropped 4; count of bases not matched to a gene: 4. The CDR3 runs 14 residues. The CDR3 loop is CASSLVSREYEQYF. CDR3 sequence (DNA): TGTGCCAGCAGCTTAGTTTCGCGGGAGTACGAGCAGTACTTC.

This clone was found once. The chain couples TRBV7-8 to TRBJ1-6; D is unresolved. The V gene lost 1 base and the J gene lost 8 bases, with 9 bases spanning the gap. CDR3 length: 14 amino acids. Germline lookup yields CDR1 SGHVS and CDR2 FQNEAQ. CDR3 sequence reads: CASSLGSLDSPLHF. As DNA, the CDR3 is TGTGCCAGCAGCTTAGGAAGCCTGGATTCACCCCTCCACTTT.

A single count supports this clone. The rearrangement uses TRBV27 and TRBJ1-1; D gene unclear. This CDR3 has 15 amino acids. V lost 6 bases, J lost 0 bases, and 14 bases lay in between. The germline V gene encodes CDR1 MNHEY and CDR2 SMNVEV (reference sequence). CDR3 region: CASSPGFSMNTEAFF. The CDR3 DNA reads as TGTGCCAGCAGCCCGGGATTCTCCATGAACACTGAAGCTTTCTTT.

This clone was seen only once. The chain employs TRBV20-1 and TRBJ2-3; 8 bases are shared with TRBD2. This CDR3 has 11 amino acids. The germline gives CDR1 DFQATT, CDR2 SNEGSKA (reference sequence). V dropped 2 bases and J dropped 8; count of bases not matched to a gene: 0. The CDR3 nucleotides read TGCAGTGCTAGAACTAGCGGTACGCAGTATTTT. Its protein is CSARTSGTQYF.

The chain combines TRBV2 with TRBJ2-3; a weak D match, TRBD1 (5 bases). CDR1 and CDR2 from the germline V gene are SNHLY and FYNNEI. This CDR3 is 16 amino acids long. Trimming took off 6 bases at V and 4 bases at J, with 20 bases between the two ends. The CDR3 DNA sequence: TGTGCCAGCAGCAGCGTGCAGGGAAGGGTCCCAGATACGCAGTATTTT. This translates into CASSSVQGRVPDTQYF. The full variable domain, its missing parts supplied by reference TRBV2 and TRBJ2-3, is EPEVTQTPSHQVTQMGQEVILRCVPISNHLYFYWYRQILGQKVEFLVSFYNNEISEKSEIFDDQFSVERPDGSNFTLKIRSTKLEDSAMYFCASSSVQGRVPDTQYFGPGTRLTVL.

The chain uses TRBV7-9 and TRBJ2-3; tentative D call: TRBD2 (5 bases). The CDR3 totals 12 residues. Germline V gene lookup returns CDR1 SEHNR and CDR2 FQNEAQ (reference sequence). The V gene lost 0 bases and the J gene lost 10 bases, with 8 bases spanning the gap. CDR3 DNA sequence: TGTGCCAGCAGCTTAGCGGGAGTATCGCAGTATTTT. It specifies CASSLAGVSQYF.

The CDR3 DNA follows: TGTGCCAGCAGTTTCAAGACAGGGAGCTCCTACGAGCAGTACTTC. Translating it yields CASSFKTGSSYEQYF. The V and J genes are TRBV27 and TRBJ2-7; 7 nucleotides line up with TRBD1. The ends lost 3 bases at V and 0 bases at J; junction bases unmatched: 5. The CDR3 spans 15 residues. CDR1 MNHEY and CDR2 SMNVEV come from the germline V gene (reference sequence).

The chain is built from TRBV7-2 and TRBJ1-5; D is perhaps TRBD1 (5 bases). The germline V gene has CDR1 SGHTA and CDR2 FQGNSA. Trimming pared 5 bases from V and 9 bases from J, leaving 11 bases between. The length of the CDR3 is 12 residues. The CDR3 region is CASSNQGLPQHF. For the CDR3, the DNA is TGTGCCAGCAGCAATCAGGGTTTGCCCCAGCATTTT.

The chain has TRBV29-1 and TRBJ1-2; 9 positions match TRBD1. The V and J ends lost 7 bases and 6 bases, in that order; junction bases with no gene match: 6. The CDR3 contains 12 residues. Germline assignment: CDR1 SQVTM and CDR2 ANQGSEA. CDR3 in DNA: TGCAGCGGAACCGACAGGGGGGATGGCTACACCTTC. Its protein is CSGTDRGDGYTF. Combining the CDR3 with reference TRBV29-1 and TRBJ1-2 gives the whole variable domain SAVISQKPSRDICQRGTSLTIQCQVDSQVTMMFWYRQQPGQSLTLIATANQGSEATYESGFVIDKFPISRPNLTFSTLTVSNMSPEDSSIYLCSGTDRGDGYTFGSGTRLTVV.

The chain employs TRBV6-5 and TRBJ2-3; TRBD2 matches at 8 bases. In germline, CDR1 is MNHEY, CDR2 SVGAGI. Germline trimming cut 10 bases from V and 3 bases from J; bases unmatched to any gene: 9. The CDR3 sequence is 14 residues long. CDR3 amino acids: CATSPGTRTDTQYF. DNA of the CDR3: TGTGCCACCTCGCCCGGGACTAGGACAGATACGCAGTATTTT.

The chain carries TRBV6-4 and TRBJ2-3; 12 bases map to TRBD2. The CDR3 is made up of 14 amino acids. The germline gives CDR1 MRHNA, CDR2 SNTAGT. J lost 4 bases, V lost 5 bases, and 1 base had no gene match. CDR3 DNA: TGTGCCAGCAGTCCTAGCGGGGGGGCAGATACGCAGTATTTT. Protein sequence: CASSPSGGADTQYF.

This rearrangement joins TRBV15 to TRBJ2-2; possibly TRBD1 for D (6 bases). The CDR3 runs to 14 residues. The germline V gene has CDR1 LNHNV and CDR2 YYDKDF (reference sequence). The germline V and J ends were trimmed by 4 bases and 1 base, with 7 bases remaining between them. The DNA of the CDR3 is TGTGCCACCAGCACGGGACAGAACACCGGGGAGCTGTTTTTT. Residues: CATSTGQNTGELFF.

This chain links TRBV10-1 with TRBJ2-2, with a weak D call TRBD2 (5 bases). Germline V CDR1 and CDR2: WNHNN, SYGVQD (reference sequence). The length of the CDR3 is 15 residues. Trimming left V 2 bases short and J 5 bases short, with 12 bases between. CDR3 DNA sequence: TGCGCCAGCAGTGAGGGCACTAGTTTGACCGGGGAGCTGTTTTTT. This translates into CASSEGTSLTGELFF.

This rearrangement joins TRBV27 to TRBJ2-7; D possibly corresponds to TRBD2 (5 bases). Trimming pared 4 bases from V and 2 bases from J, leaving 12 bases between. Germline V gives CDR1 MNHEY, CDR2 SMNVEV (reference sequence). CDR3 length: 14 amino acids. CDR3 residues: CASSSIGGTYEQYF. The CDR3 DNA sequence: TGTGCCAGCAGTTCCATTGGAGGAACCTACGAGCAGTACTTC.